This T cell receptor (beta chain) was sequenced during a study of regulatory T cells in long-lasting Graves disease. Time point meaning: newly diagnosed GD, antithyroid drugs for less than 3 months. Extracted PBMC RNA gave rise to the TCR library. The table lists this clonotype with many counts. Its antigen remains unidentified. The length of the CDR3 is 15 residues. In germline, CDR1 is SGHTA, CDR2 FQGNSA. V lost 1 base to trimming and J lost 5 bases, with 14 bases between them. The authors built TCR beta libraries using iRepertoire HTBI primers and Arm-PCR of CDR3 regions. TCRdb processed the multiplex PCR reads anew with MiXCR; each CDR3 protein has one entry. Of about 620,000 distinct CDR3 sequences listed, about 15% are singletons. Study-wide results and caveats: The TCR repertoire of persistent Graves' patients was less diverse than that of newly diagnosed ones. When disease was persistent, TRBV28, TRBJ1-2 and TRBJ2-5 were the favored segments.

A further study also used this sample, focusing on T cells in Graves' hyperthyroidism and ophthalmopathy. That paper states: Ophthalmopathy stood apart from stable hyperthyroidism in a 13 V-J model.

The starting material was peripheral blood mononuclear cells (PBMCs), obtained at new diagnosis, from a patient treated with antithyroid drugs. The chain combines TRBV7-2 with TRBJ1-1; tentatively, D is TRBD1 (6 bases). The TCR comes from a woman in her 30s with Graves disease. The CDR3 bases are TGTGCCAGCAGCTTAGTCGGGGGGCTGGGGACTGAAGCTTTCTTT. It yields the protein CASSLVGGLGTEAFF.